This TCR beta chain was profiled in a study of OX40 agonist ivuxolimab in advanced cancers. Overall study findings and caveats: Dose levels from 0.1 to 3.0 mg/kg saw CD4+ and CD8+ blood T cells expand clonally by week 6.

The V segment lost 4 bases and the J segment 3 bases; nucleotides outside the gene matches: 6. Per germline, CDR1 SGDLS and CDR2 YYNGEE. The CDR3 consists of 15 residues. TCRdb's table, derived via immunoSEQ multiplex PCR, lists solely in-frame clones and lacks some. The sample records 90,000 to 100,000 clones, more than 85% being singletons. Worth noting for this clone: Its target is not known.

This sample comprised CD4+ or CD8+ T cells sorted from blood, obtained in a trial of the OX40 agonist ivuxolimab. The V and J genes are TRBV9 and TRBJ2-3; TRBD2 matches at 9 bases. The TCR originated in an adult with an advanced solid tumor such as melanoma, head and neck, liver or kidney cancer. CDR3 sequence (DNA): TGTGCCAGCAGCCCAGAGGCGGGAGGGACAGATACGCAGTATTTT. This codes for CASSPEAGGTDTQYF.